This record concerns one T cell receptor beta chain sequence. In the source study's methods: By means of reference gene primer amplification, nucleated cell counts were estimated. TCRdb keeps only in-frame clones here, not all; method: immunoSEQ multiplex PCR. From that table come the V and J calls and clone size; the DNA was used to work out D and trimming. Of fewer than 30,000 clones detected, around 94% appear once; the ten largest clones hold 8%. The data were obtained in a study of blood T cell repertoires in COVID-19. Turning to the study itself: Spain, Italy and the United States supplied samples that represented acute and convalescent COVID-19. T cells, B-cell-depleted T cells, or PBMCs provided the cDNA or gDNA that served as material.

The sequence derives from a human donor in a cohort sampled during active COVID-19. Sequenced material: peripheral blood.

CDR3 loop: CSAKAGGGRAPHKQFF. CDR3 DNA: TGCAGCGCGAAGGCCGGAGGCGGGAGGGCCCCACATAAGCAGTTCTTC. The rearrangement links TRBV29-1 to TRBJ2-1, with 9 bases that match TRBD2. This CDR3 is 16 amino acids long. Germline loops: CDR1 SQVTM, CDR2 ANQGSEA. After removal of 7 bases from V and 11 bases from J, the junction contained 21 bases not matched to a gene.